These 20 T cell receptor beta chains were sequenced from one sample in a study of T cell responses to AZD1222 COVID-19 vaccine. Using immunoSEQ multiplex PCR, the repertoire was profiled, and TCRdb retains in-frame clones only, with some absent. This table holds 80,000 or so clones, about 82% found once. This material consisted of peripheral blood, taken on day 0 of AZD1222 vaccination. These receptor sequences come from an adult in good health.

The chain links TRBV7-2 to TRBJ1-2; a weak D match, TRBD1 (5 bases). With 3 bases removed from V and 4 bases from J, the gap between germline ends came to 12 bases. This CDR3 is built from 14 residues. Germline assignment: CDR1 SGHTA and CDR2 FQGNSA. This CDR3 is CASSFGGAGYGYTF. The CDR3 coding sequence is TGTGCCAGCAGCTTCGGGGGAGCGGGCTATGGCTACACCTTC.

The J gene is TRBJ1-1, the V gene TRBV5-6; D remains unclear. Germline CDR1 and CDR2: SGHDT and YYEEEE. This CDR3 is built from 13 residues. V lost 1 base to trimming and J lost 6 bases, with 10 bases between them. The chain's CDR3 is CASSLQSIAEAFF. The CDR3 DNA is TGTGCCAGCAGCTTGCAATCAATCGCTGAAGCTTTCTTT.

This clone was counted a few times. The chain joins TRBV6-5 to TRBJ1-4, with 8 nucleotides matching TRBD1. Trimming took 0 bases from V and 5 from J; bases not matched to a gene: 5. Germline lookup yields CDR1 MNHEY and CDR2 SVGAGI. The CDR3 is 16 amino acids. The CDR3 reads CASSYSDRASNEKLFF. The CDR3 DNA reads as TGTGCCAGCAGTTACTCGGACAGGGCGAGCAATGAAAAACTGTTTTTT.

The rearrangement uses TRBV7-9 and TRBJ1-3; D is ambiguous. The germline V gene has CDR1 SEHNR and CDR2 FQNEAQ (reference sequence). V dropped 0 bases and J dropped 4 bases, with 7 bases sitting between them. The CDR3 length is 14 residues. This chain's CDR3 is CASSLAGYGNTIYF. The CDR3 nucleotides read TGTGCCAGCAGCTTAGCGGGGTACGGAAACACCATATATTTT.

The CDR3 region is CASSPADRVSGNTIYF. The CDR3 DNA follows: TGTGCCAGCAGCCCCGCCGACAGGGTCTCTGGAAACACCATATATTTT. V gene TRBV7-6 combines with J gene TRBJ1-3, with 7 bases that match TRBD1. The CDR3 is 16 amino acids. Trimming removed 5 bases from V and 0 bases from J; junction bases left unmatched: 7. CDR1 and CDR2 from the germline V gene are SGHVS and FNYEAQ.

This chain uses TRBV19 with TRBJ2-5; 9 positions agree with TRBD2. After removal of 5 bases from V and 2 bases from J, the junction contained 15 bases not matched to a gene. The CDR3 runs to 18 residues. CDR1 LNHDA and CDR2 SQIVND come from the germline V gene (reference sequence). The DNA for the CDR3 is TGTGCCAGTAGTCCCCTAGGGGAGACTAGCGGCCCTCAAGAGACCCAGTACTTC. Protein product: CASSPLGETSGPQETQYF.

The chain combines TRBV19 with TRBJ1-1, with TRBD1 as a possible D gene (6 bases). CDR1 is LNHDA, CDR2 SQIVND, per germline (reference sequence). Trimming cost V 4 bases and J 1 base, with 16 bases left between them. The CDR3 is made up of 16 amino acids. The CDR3 region has the DNA TGTGCCAGTAGTAAAGGGACACTCGATAAGAACACTGAAGCTTTCTTT. It codes for CASSKGTLDKNTEAFF.

This chain connects TRBV2 to TRBJ1-6; the match to TRBD1 covers 8 bases. With V trimmed by 6 bases and J by 8 bases, 9 bases remained unmatched. The CDR3 totals 15 residues. Germline assignment: CDR1 SNHLY and CDR2 FYNNEI. The DNA for the CDR3 is TGTGCCAGCAGAACCCGACAGGGGAAGGATTCACCCCTCCACTTT. It specifies CASRTRQGKDSPLHF.

The chain uses TRBV10-1 and TRBJ1-5; D is uncertain. The germline CDR1 and CDR2 sequences are WNHNN and SYGVQD (reference sequence). The ends were cut back, 3 bases at V and 1 base at J, with 1 base in the middle. The CDR3 sequence is 12 residues long. The CDR3 sequence is CASSESNQPQHF. The CDR3 DNA sequence: TGCGCCAGCAGTGAAAGCAATCAGCCCCAGCATTTT.

This clone appeared a few times. The rearrangement uses TRBV7-7 and TRBJ2-5, with D maybe TRBD2 (6 bases). Germline V gene sequence: CDR1 SSHAT, CDR2 FNYEAQ (reference sequence). The ends were cut back, 4 bases at V and 5 bases at J, with 11 bases in the middle. CDR3 length equals 13 residues. The CDR3 spells CASSSGVGETQYF. CDR3 nucleotide sequence: TGTGCCAGCAGCTCGGGAGTTGGGGAGACCCAGTACTTC.

In DNA, the CDR3 is TGTGCCAGCAGCGACGGATGGGACGAGCAGTACTTC. Its translation is CASSDGWDEQYF. The chain combines TRBV7-8 with TRBJ2-7; D unclear. The ends were cut back, 5 bases at V and 5 bases at J, with 10 bases in the middle. This CDR3 is built from 12 residues. From germline, CDR1 is SGHVS and CDR2 FQNEAQ. Variable domain in full (rest from reference TRBV7-8 and TRBJ2-7): GAGVSQSPRYKVAKRGQDVALRCDPISGHVSLFWYQQALGQGPEFLTYFQNEAQLDKSGLPSDRFFAERPEGSVSTLKIQRTQQEDSAVYLCASSDGWDEQYFGPGTRLTVT.

This clone has just one count. The chain couples TRBV7-2 to TRBJ2-5; TRBD1 agrees at 7 bases. This CDR3 has 14 amino acids. Per germline, CDR1 SGHTA and CDR2 FQGNSA. Germline trimming cut 1 base from V and 2 bases from J; bases unmatched to any gene: 1. The CDR3 reads CASSLEQGQETQYF. Here the CDR3 DNA reads TGTGCCAGCAGCTTAGAACAGGGGCAAGAGACCCAGTACTTC.

This clone was recorded once. The V gene is TRBV7-9, the J gene TRBJ1-4; 10 nucleotides line up with TRBD1. The CDR3 loop spans 15 amino acids. J was trimmed by 7 bases and V by 2 bases; bases with no gene match: 4. From germline, CDR1 is SEHNR and CDR2 FQNEAQ (reference sequence). The CDR3 region is CASSLSDRGPEKLFF. Written as DNA, the CDR3 is TGTGCCAGCAGCTTAAGTGACAGGGGGCCTGAAAAACTGTTTTTT.

The J gene is TRBJ2-5, the V gene TRBV6-2 or TRBV6-3, with D unresolved. The CDR3 consists of 13 residues. The germline gives CDR1 MNHEY, CDR2 SVGEGT. The V end was cut by 2 bases, the J end by 3 bases, with 7 bases between. As DNA, the CDR3 is TGTGCCAGCAGTTACAGGGCAGAAGAGACCCAGTACTTC. Translated: CASSYRAEETQYF.

The chain employs TRBV7-9 and TRBJ1-3; D gene ambiguous. The CDR3 extends over 15 amino acids. Per the germline V gene, CDR1 is SEHNR and CDR2 is FQNEAQ (reference sequence). With 5 bases removed from V and 0 bases from J, the gap between germline ends came to 11 bases. Here the CDR3 DNA reads TGTGCCAGCAGCCAAACCTGGAGCTCTGGAAACACCATATATTTT. It yields the protein CASSQTWSSGNTIYF.

The genes are TRBV4-1 and TRBJ2-1, with 11 bases that match TRBD2. The CDR3 is made up of 18 amino acids. V lost 3 bases, J lost 9 bases, and 16 bases stayed unmatched. Germline V gene data show CDR1 as MGHRA and CDR2 as YSYEKL. The CDR3 protein is CASSQVSGLAGGFGEQFF. The CDR3 nucleotides read TGCGCCAGCAGCCAGGTCAGCGGCCTAGCGGGAGGATTTGGTGAGCAGTTCTTC.

This clone occurred once. The chain uses TRBV19 and TRBJ2-1; D is possibly TRBD1 or TRBD2 (6 bases each). The V end lost 5 bases, the J end lost 8 bases, and 13 bases lay between the germline ends. Looked up from germline, CDR1 is LNHDA and CDR2 is SQIVND (reference sequence). The CDR3 covers 13 residues. CDR3 in DNA: TGTGCCAGTAGTTACGGGGGCCGGGATGAGCAGTTCTTC. Translation: CASSYGGRDEQFF.

This chain connects TRBV5-6 to TRBJ2-7, with a weak D call TRBD2 (6 bases). This CDR3 spans 14 amino acids. Germline CDR1 SGHDT, CDR2 YYEEEE. Trimming cost V 2 bases and J 0 bases, with 9 bases left between them. CDR3 coding DNA: TGTGCCAGCAGCTTAGGAGGGAGCTCCTACGAGCAGTACTTC. This encodes CASSLGGSSYEQYF. Based on the CDR3 plus reference TRBV5-6 and TRBJ2-7, the full variable domain is DAGVTQSPTHLIKTRGQQVTLRCSPKSGHDTVSWYQQALGQGPQFIFQYYEEEERQRGNFPDRFSGHQFPNYSSELNVNALLLGDSALYLCASSLGGSSYEQYFGPGTRLTVT.

The rearrangement joins TRBV3-1 (or the pseudogene TRBV3-2) to TRBJ2-3; possibly TRBD1 or TRBD2 for D (5 bases each). The V end lost 0 bases, the J end lost 2 bases, and 12 bases lay between the germline ends. Germline V gene sequence: CDR1 LGHDT, CDR2 YNNKEL (reference sequence). The CDR3 loop spans 16 amino acids. The CDR3 spells CASSQDLGTSTDTQYF. CDR3 bases: TGTGCCAGCAGCCAAGATCTGGGGACCTCCACAGATACGCAGTATTTT.

This clone turned up a few times. The rearrangement links TRBV2 to TRBJ1-5, with 9 bases that match TRBD1. Trimming removed 6 bases from V and 7 bases from J; junction bases left unmatched: 10. The length of the CDR3 is 15 residues. Germline CDR1 and CDR2: SNHLY and FYNNEI. The CDR3 DNA follows: TGTGCCAGCAGCGACCGGGACAGGGAAGGCCAGCCCCAGCATTTT. Translated: CASSDRDREGQPQHF.